Each of the 25 T cell receptor beta chains below was sequenced from the same sample in a study of CD8+ T cells in alopecia areata. Investigators isolated RNA and reverse transcribed it into cDNA to act as the sequencing template. Here immunoSEQ multiplex PCR was the method, and the copy in TCRdb shows in-frame clones only, minus some. Here the sample spans about 11,000 clones, 55% to 65% being singletons. Peripheral blood and lesional scalp punch biopsies were taken from alopecia areata patients. The sequencing used skin, collected at week 0. The receptor set was obtained from a human donor with alopecia areata.

The V and J genes are TRBV4-1 and TRBJ1-5; possibly TRBD1 for D (5 bases). The ends were cut back, 1 base at V and 4 bases at J, with 11 bases in the middle. Germline V gene sequence: CDR1 MGHRA, CDR2 YSYEKL. This CDR3 is built from 15 residues. CDR3 nucleotide sequence: TGCGCCAGCAGCCAAGGTCTACAGGTTAATCAGCCCCAGCATTTT. Residues: CASSQGLQVNQPQHF.

The rearrangement joins TRBV2 to TRBJ2-4; 11 bases are a match to TRBD2. V trimming: 3 bases; J trimming: 1 base; junction bases outside the gene matches: 14. Per germline, CDR1 SNHLY and CDR2 FYNNEI. CDR3 size: 20 residues. CDR3 bases: TGTGCCAGCAGTGAGAGGGCTAGCGGGAGGACTTACGACGCCAAAAACATTCAGTACTTC. Translation gives CASSERASGRTYDAKNIQYF.

This chain joins TRBV4-1 and TRBJ2-1; TRBD1 aligns across 8 bases. Unmatched junction bases numbered 12, after V lost 1 base and J lost 4 bases. This CDR3 is built from 18 residues. Germline CDR1 reads MGHRA; CDR2 reads YSYEKL. CDR3 residues: CASSQGDFAGQAYNEQFF. CDR3 in DNA: TGCGCCAGCAGCCAAGGAGATTTCGCGGGACAGGCATACAATGAGCAGTTCTTC.

The rearrangement links TRBV9 to TRBJ2-5; 8 bases match TRBD2. Trimming at V came to 0 bases and at J to 5 bases, leaving 6 bases not matched to a gene. Germline CDR1 reads SGDLS; CDR2 reads YYNGEE. This CDR3 contains 15 residues. CDR3 protein: CASSVDSGKAETQYF. The DNA for the CDR3 is TGTGCCAGCAGCGTAGATAGCGGGAAGGCGGAGACCCAGTACTTC.

This clone came up a few times. The chain combines TRBV25-1 with TRBJ2-3; no definite D call. Germline V gene data show CDR1 as MGHDK and CDR2 as SYGVNS. Trimming stripped 5 bases from V and 3 bases from J, with 9 bases between. The CDR3 is made up of 13 amino acids. This CDR3 is CASSLGATDTQYF. The CDR3 DNA reads TGTGCCAGCAGTCTCGGTGCTACAGATACGCAGTATTTT.

This clone was seen only once. This chain joins TRBV4-1 and TRBJ1-1, with D possibly matching TRBD1 (5 bases). Germline V gene sequence: CDR1 MGHRA, CDR2 YSYEKL. The CDR3 has 13 amino acids. Trimming pared 6 bases from V and 8 bases from J, leaving 16 bases between. The CDR3 DNA is TGCGCCAGCAGTGATGAAAGGGGAACCGAAGCTTTCTTT. As protein: CASSDERGTEAFF.

The chain has TRBV2 and TRBJ2-7; D is unclear. V shed 6 bases and J shed 6 bases, with 9 bases lying between them. Germline loops: CDR1 SNHLY, CDR2 FYNNEI. The CDR3 consists of 11 residues. In DNA, the CDR3 is TGTGCCAGCAGCGCCCGGTCCGAGCAGTACTTC. Translated, it gives CASSARSEQYF.

The chain couples TRBV7-8 to TRBJ1-1, with a possible D match to TRBD1 (6 bases). CDR1 and CDR2 (germline): SGHVS, FQNEAQ. The length of the CDR3 is 16 residues. Trimming took off 1 base at V and 1 base at J, with 13 bases between the two ends. CDR3 sequence: CASSLGRVQGNTEAFF. In nucleotides, the CDR3 is TGTGCCAGCAGCTTAGGTCGGGTACAGGGGAACACTGAAGCTTTCTTT.

CDR3 nucleotide sequence: TGTGCCAGCAGCTTATTACGGGTGGGGACCGGGGAGCTGTTTTTT. Its translation: CASSLLRVGTGELFF. The chain employs TRBV7-3 and TRBJ2-2; D is unclear. Trimming removed 2 bases from V and 5 bases from J, with 12 bases in between. In germline, CDR1 is SGHTA, CDR2 FQGTGA. CDR3 size: 15 residues.

This clone was counted a few times. The chain has TRBV18 and TRBJ1-1; D perhaps matches TRBD1 (6 bases). Germline CDR1 reads KGHSH; CDR2 reads LQKENI. CDR3 length: 14 amino acids. Trimming left V 2 bases short and J 0 bases short, with 7 bases between. As DNA, the CDR3 is TGTGCCAGCTCACCAACAGGGATGAACACTGAAGCTTTCTTT. Translated: CASSPTGMNTEAFF.

CDR3 in amino acids: CASSLQGIGGYTF. The CDR3 DNA sequence: TGTGCCAGCAGCTTGCAGGGGATCGGCGGCTACACCTTC. V and J are TRBV5-4 and TRBJ1-2, with D maybe TRBD1 (6 bases). V was cut by 1 base and J by 8 bases, with 12 bases left in between. CDR1 and CDR2 from the germline V gene are SGHNT and YYREEE (reference sequence). CDR3 length: 13 residues.

This rearrangement joins TRBV5-4 to TRBJ1-1; 8 positions match TRBD1. The CDR3 is 13 amino acids. The J segment lost 10 bases and the V segment lost 0 bases, leaving 5 bases of the junction unmatched. Germline CDR1 SGHNT, CDR2 YYREEE (reference sequence). The CDR3 loop reads CASSLVQGGGAFF. The CDR3 nucleotides read TGTGCCAGCAGCTTGGTACAGGGGGGAGGAGCTTTCTTT.

The gene calls are TRBV6-1 and TRBJ2-5; D unclear. The CDR3 is made up of 14 amino acids. The V end was cut by 2 bases, the J end by 1 base, with 8 bases between. CDR1 and CDR2 (germline): MNHNS, SASEGT. The CDR3 here is CASSELGGQETQYF. The CDR3 DNA reads as TGTGCCAGCAGTGAATTGGGTGGCCAAGAGACCCAGTACTTC.

The chain links TRBV6-1 to TRBJ2-7; no clear D. Germline values: CDR1 MNHNS, CDR2 SASEGT. The germline V and J ends were trimmed by 5 bases and 0 bases, with 8 bases remaining between them. The CDR3 length is 13 residues. The CDR3 DNA is TGTGCCAGCAGTTCACAGCTCTCCTACGAGCAGTACTTC. Protein sequence: CASSSQLSYEQYF.

The chain combines TRBV29-1 with TRBJ1-1; 7 positions match TRBD1. The germline V gene has CDR1 SQVTM and CDR2 ANQGSEA. This CDR3 is 13 amino acids long. V lost 7 bases to trimming and J lost 1 base; unmatched junction nucleotides: 6. CDR3 region: CSALGQRNTEAFF. CDR3 sequence (DNA): TGCAGCGCCCTGGGACAGAGGAACACTGAAGCTTTCTTT.

The gene calls are TRBV6-6 and TRBJ1-1, with 9 bases aligning to TRBD1. V trimming: 5 bases; J trimming: 4 bases; junction bases outside the gene matches: 11. CDR3 length: 16 residues. Germline loops: CDR1 MNHNY, CDR2 SVGAGI (reference sequence). The CDR3 coding sequence is TGTGCCAGCAGTCAGGCCGGGACAGGGAAGAGCACTGAAGCTTTCTTT. Translated: CASSQAGTGKSTEAFF.

A few counts support this clone. V gene TRBV5-1 combines with J gene TRBJ2-7; D not resolved. V lost 2 bases and J lost 6, with 9 bases in between. This CDR3 is 12 amino acids long. CDR1 and CDR2 (germline): SGHRS, YFSETQ. The DNA for the CDR3 is TGCGCCAGCAGCTTACCCTCATTCGAGCAGTACTTC. Amino acids: CASSLPSFEQYF.

The chain couples TRBV5-4 to TRBJ1-1; D not resolved. This CDR3 has 13 residues. V dropped 4 bases and J dropped 5 bases, with 12 bases sitting between them. The germline CDR1 and CDR2 sequences are SGHNT and YYREEE (reference sequence). CDR3 DNA sequence: TGTGCCAGCAGCCTCTTCTGGGGAACTGAAGCTTTCTTT. It yields the protein CASSLFWGTEAFF. Full variable domain (rest looked up from reference TRBV5-4 and TRBJ1-1): ETGVTQSPTHLIKTRGQQVTLRCSSQSGHNTVSWYQQALGQGPQFIFQYYREEENGRGNFPPRFSGLQFPNYSSELNVNALELDDSALYLCASSLFWGTEAFFGQGTRLTVV.

This chain joins TRBV6-1 and TRBJ1-3, with 7 bases matching TRBD1. V trimming: 4 bases; J trimming: 6 bases; junction bases outside the gene matches: 3. Germline CDR1 reads MNHNS; CDR2 reads SASEGT. The CDR3 sequence is 13 residues long. The CDR3 loop is CASSVDRANTIYF. CDR3 nucleotides: TGTGCCAGCAGTGTCGACAGGGCAAACACCATATATTTT.

The chain joins TRBV7-9 to TRBJ2-5, with 9 nucleotides matching TRBD2. V shed 5 bases and J 4 bases; nucleotides not matched to a gene: 17. Germline lookup yields CDR1 SEHNR and CDR2 FQNEAQ (reference sequence). The CDR3 is made up of 18 amino acids. This chain's CDR3 is CASSLGEVSGGRGETQYF. The DNA for the CDR3 is TGTGCCAGCAGCCTCGGTGAAGTTAGCGGGGGTAGGGGAGAGACCCAGTACTTC. Based on the CDR3 plus reference TRBV7-9 and TRBJ2-5, the full variable domain is DTGVSQNPRHKITKRGQNVTFRCDPISEHNRLYWYRQTLGQGPEFLTYFQNEAQLEKSRLLSDRFSAERPKGSFSTLEIQRTEQGDSAMYLCASSLGEVSGGRGETQYFGPGTRLLVL.

By its share, this clone is large. This rearrangement joins TRBV4-1 to TRBJ2-3; 7 nucleotides agree with TRBD1. This CDR3 contains 17 residues. The trim removed 0 bases at V and 8 bases at J, leaving 14 bases unmatched. Looked up from germline, CDR1 is MGHRA and CDR2 is YSYEKL. The CDR3 reads CASSQERTKGAHGTQYF. CDR3 coding DNA: TGCGCCAGCAGCCAAGAAAGGACCAAGGGGGCGCATGGTACGCAGTATTTT.

The chain links TRBV25-1 to TRBJ2-5; possible D gene TRBD1, 6 bases. The germline V and J ends were trimmed by 3 bases and 1 base, with 12 bases remaining between them. In germline, CDR1 is MGHDK, CDR2 SYGVNS. The CDR3 is 15 residues long. The CDR3: CASSDMTGIQETQYF. The CDR3 DNA sequence: TGTGCCAGCAGTGATATGACAGGAATCCAAGAGACCCAGTACTTC.

This chain connects TRBV5-1 to TRBJ2-7, with D unclear. This CDR3 is 14 amino acids long. Germline CDR1 SGHRS, CDR2 YFSETQ. V gave up 3 bases and J gave up 0 bases, with 10 bases separating them. CDR3: CASSSTSASYEQYF. The DNA of the CDR3 is TGCGCCAGCAGCTCGACATCGGCCTCCTACGAGCAGTACTTC.

V and J are TRBV7-2 and TRBJ1-1, with 7 nucleotides matching TRBD1. With V trimmed by 5 bases and J by 1 base, 10 bases remained unmatched. The CDR3 contains 16 residues. Per the germline V gene, CDR1 is SGHTA and CDR2 is FQGNSA. This chain's CDR3 is CASSVYRGERNTEAFF. The CDR3 nucleotides read TGTGCCAGCAGCGTATACAGGGGTGAGAGGAACACTGAAGCTTTCTTT.

The V gene is TRBV6-4, the J gene TRBJ2-3; possible D gene TRBD2, 5 bases. Germline V lookup: CDR1 MRHNA, CDR2 SNTAGT. The V end lost 0 bases, the J end lost 1 base, and 5 bases lay between the germline ends. This CDR3 spans 14 amino acids. This chain's CDR3 is CASSDSRGTDTQYF. In DNA form, the CDR3 reads TGTGCCAGCAGTGACTCGAGGGGCACAGATACGCAGTATTTT.